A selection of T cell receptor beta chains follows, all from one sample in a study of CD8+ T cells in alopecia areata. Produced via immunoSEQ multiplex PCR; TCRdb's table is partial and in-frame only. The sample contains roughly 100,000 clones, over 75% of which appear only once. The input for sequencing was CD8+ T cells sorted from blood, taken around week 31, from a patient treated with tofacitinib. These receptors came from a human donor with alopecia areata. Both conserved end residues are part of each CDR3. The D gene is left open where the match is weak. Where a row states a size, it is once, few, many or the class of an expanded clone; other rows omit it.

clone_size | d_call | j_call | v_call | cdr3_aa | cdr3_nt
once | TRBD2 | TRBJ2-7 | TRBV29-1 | CSGLTSGRPYEQYF | TGCAGCGGCCTTACTAGCGGGAGACCCTACGAGCAGTACTTC
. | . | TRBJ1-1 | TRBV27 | CASSLSGVREAFF | TGTGCCAGCAGTTTATCGGGGGTGAGAGAAGCTTTCTTT
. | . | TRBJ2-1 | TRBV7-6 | CASSREGDQDYNEQFF | TGTGCCAGCAGCCGAGAGGGGGACCAAGACTACAATGAGCAGTTCTTC
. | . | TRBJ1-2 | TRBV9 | CASSVASGTPLGYTF | TGTGCCAGCAGCGTAGCCTCCGGGACACCATTAGGCTACACCTTC
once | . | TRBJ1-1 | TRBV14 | CASSPGTEAFF | TGTGCCAGCAGCCCCGGTACTGAAGCTTTCTTT
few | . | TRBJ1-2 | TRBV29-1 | CSVEGDGNYGYTF | TGCAGCGTTGAAGGGGACGGTAACTATGGCTACACCTTC
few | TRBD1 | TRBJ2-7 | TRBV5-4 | CASSLTGVGSYEQYF | TGTGCCAGCAGCTTGACAGGGGTGGGGTCCTACGAGCAGTACTTC
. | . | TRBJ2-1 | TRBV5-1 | CASSSVASSSYNEQFF | TGCGCCAGCAGCTCGGTAGCGTCAAGCTCCTACAATGAGCAGTTCTTC
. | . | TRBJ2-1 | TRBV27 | CASSLTPQGNEQFF | TGTGCCAGCAGTTTAACCCCGCAGGGCAATGAGCAGTTCTTC
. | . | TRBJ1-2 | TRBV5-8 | CASSLISAVAYGYTF | TGTGCCAGCAGCTTAATTTCGGCAGTGGCATATGGCTACACCTTC
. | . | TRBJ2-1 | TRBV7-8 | CASSSPTRNNEQFF | TGTGCCAGCAGCTCCCCCACTAGGAACAATGAGCAGTTCTTC
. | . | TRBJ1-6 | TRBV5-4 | CASSHPGDNSPLHF | TGTGCCAGCAGCCACCCCGGGGATAATTCACCCCTCCACTTT
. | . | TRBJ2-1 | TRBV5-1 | CASSLSELGYNEQFF | TGCGCCAGCAGCTTGAGTGAGTTGGGCTACAATGAGCAGTTCTTC
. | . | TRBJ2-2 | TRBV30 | CALLRVPQQGRELFF | TGTGCCCTCCTGAGAGTTCCACAACAGGGTCGGGAGCTGTTTTTT
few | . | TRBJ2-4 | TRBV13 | CASSSDGKNIQYF | TGTGCCAGCAGTTCGGACGGGAAAAACATTCAGTACTTC
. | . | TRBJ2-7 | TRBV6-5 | CASSYEPLGNEQYF | TGTGCCAGCAGTTACGAACCCTTAGGGAACGAGCAGTACTTC
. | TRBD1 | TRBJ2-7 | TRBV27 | CASSGTGHYYEQYF | TGTGCCAGCAGTGGGACAGGCCACTACTACGAGCAGTACTTC
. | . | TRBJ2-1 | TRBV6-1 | CASSNWDEQFF | TGTGCCAGCAGTAATTGGGATGAGCAGTTCTTC
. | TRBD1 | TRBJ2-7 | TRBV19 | CASSTTGTGSYEQYF | TGTGCCAGTAGTACCACAGGGACAGGGAGCTACGAGCAGTACTTC
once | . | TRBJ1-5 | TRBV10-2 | CASIGRFNQPQHF | TGCGCCAGCATCGGCAGATTCAATCAGCCCCAGCATTTT
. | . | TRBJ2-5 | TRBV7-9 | CASSLEGSDSLRWETQYF | TGTGCCAGCAGCTTGGAGGGTTCCGACAGCCTCCGGTGGGAGACCCAGTACTTC
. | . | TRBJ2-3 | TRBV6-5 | CASSYSSATDTQYF | TGTGCCAGCAGTTACTCTAGCGCCACAGATACGCAGTATTTT
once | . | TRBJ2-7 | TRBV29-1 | CSVRNRDGYEQYF | TGCAGCGTACGAAACCGGGACGGCTACGAGCAGTACTTC
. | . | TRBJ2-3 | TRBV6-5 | CASSGLGEDTQYF | TGTGCCAGCTCCGGTTTGGGAGAAGATACGCAGTATTTT
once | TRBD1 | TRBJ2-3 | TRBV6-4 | CASSGGQSTDTQYF | TGTGCCAGCAGTGGGGGACAGAGCACAGATACGCAGTATTTT
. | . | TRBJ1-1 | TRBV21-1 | CASRFPIATQFRTEAFF | TGTGCCAGCAGGTTCCCCATAGCTACACAATTTCGCACTGAAGCTTTCTTT
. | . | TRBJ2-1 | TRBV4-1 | CASSQEGNEQFF | TGCGCCAGCAGCCAAGAGGGCAATGAGCAGTTCTTC
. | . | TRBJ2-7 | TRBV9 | CASSDEGQRNSYEQYF | TGTGCCAGCAGCGATGAAGGACAGCGAAACTCCTACGAGCAGTACTTC
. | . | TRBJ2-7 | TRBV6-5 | CASSLGPSYEQYF | TGTGCCAGCAGTCTCGGGCCATCCTACGAGCAGTACTTC